Below are 21 T cell receptor beta chains sequenced from a single sample in a study of regulatory T cells in long-lasting Graves disease. CDR3 regions were amplified by Arm-PCR using iRepertoire HTBI primers to build TCR beta libraries. TCRdb re-analysed the multiplex PCR reads in MiXCR, keeping a single row per CDR3 protein. The sample yields about 660,000 distinct CDR3 sequences, about 32% seen once. Time point reported: persistent/refractory GD, antithyroid drugs over 5 years with positive TRAb. Extracted PBMC RNA gave rise to the TCR library. Here the sequenced sample was peripheral blood mononuclear cells (PBMCs), taken when the disease was refractory, from a patient treated with antithyroid drugs. These receptors originate from a female donor with Graves disease.

This clonotype was counted only a few times. The J gene is TRBJ2-7, the V gene TRBV5-4; perhaps TRBD2 as D (6 bases). CDR3 length: 12 residues. Germline V lookup: CDR1 SGHNT, CDR2 YYREEE (reference sequence). V lost 4 bases and J 6 bases, leaving 11 bases between the germline ends. The CDR3 loop is CASSAVGGEQYF. In nucleotides, the CDR3 is TGTGCCAGCAGCGCCGTCGGGGGCGAGCAGTACTTC.

A single count supports this clonotype. DNA of the CDR3: TGTGCCAGCAGCATACTGACAGGGCCCACAGGGCCCCAGCATTTT. Protein: CASSILTGPTGPQHF. The rearrangement links TRBV6-1 to TRBJ1-5; 7 bases align to TRBD1. The ends lost 6 bases at V and 9 bases at J; junction bases unmatched: 14. This CDR3 spans 15 amino acids. Germline V lookup: CDR1 MNHNS, CDR2 SASEGT.

This clonotype was seen a handful of times. This rearrangement joins TRBV15 to TRBJ1-4; TRBD1 is a possible D gene (5 bases). This CDR3 is built from 16 residues. V was trimmed by 0 bases and J by 8 bases, leaving 16 bases between them. Germline V gene sequence: CDR1 LNHNV, CDR2 YYDKDF (reference sequence). CDR3 in DNA: TGTGCCACCAGCAGAGATAAACTCAGGGTGTGGGAAAAACTGTTTTTT. This encodes CATSRDKLRVWEKLFF.

The chain employs TRBV4-2 and TRBJ2-7; either TRBD1 or TRBD2 may fit D (5 bases each). The V end lost 0 bases, the J end lost 4 bases, and 16 bases lay between the germline ends. The CDR3 is 16 residues long. Germline CDR1 and CDR2: LGHNA and YNFKEQ. CDR3 sequence: CASSQDQWDPTYEQYF. The DNA for the CDR3 is TGTGCCAGCAGCCAAGATCAGTGGGACCCAACATACGAGCAGTACTTC.

The table lists this clonotype with a few counts. The genes are TRBV12-3 or TRBV12-4 and TRBJ2-7; 7 nucleotides agree with TRBD1. The CDR3 runs to 13 residues. With 5 bases clipped from V and 5 bases from J, the junction kept 6 bases outside the gene matches. For the CDR3, the DNA is TGTGCCAGCAGTACAGGGGTTATGGACGAGCAGTACTTC. As protein: CASSTGVMDEQYF.

This clonotype was counted at least ten times. The chain links TRBV28 to TRBJ2-7, with 9 bases lining up with TRBD1. Germline V CDR1 and CDR2: MDHEN, SYDVKM. The junction had 12 bases not matched to a gene; V was cut back by 7 bases and J by 5 bases. The length of the CDR3 is 15 residues. The CDR3 coding sequence is TGTGCCAGCAATCTGGATCGGACAGGGGTCGACGAGCAGTACTTC. Translated: CASNLDRTGVDEQYF.

This clonotype turned up a few times. The chain has TRBV30 and TRBJ1-2; TRBD1 might be the D (6 bases). The CDR3 contains 11 residues. Germline values: CDR1 GTSNPN, CDR2 SVGIG (reference sequence). V dropped 5 bases and J dropped 8 bases, with 12 bases sitting between them. The CDR3 region has the DNA TGTGCCTGGGCCGGGGGCGGCGGCTACACCTTC. As protein: CAWAGGGGYTF.

This clonotype turned up a few times. The chain has TRBV5-1 and TRBJ1-1; D is ambiguous. Per the germline V gene, CDR1 is SGHRS and CDR2 is YFSETQ. The CDR3 spans 15 residues. The V end lost 1 base, the J end lost 1 base, and 11 bases lay between the germline ends. DNA for the CDR3: TGCGCCAGCAGCTTGCGGAGTATCCAGAACACTGAAGCTTTCTTT. This translates into CASSLRSIQNTEAFF.

The chain combines TRBV4-1 with TRBJ1-1; no clear D. Trimming removed 2 bases at V and 4 bases at J, with 14 bases between. The germline gives CDR1 MGHRA, CDR2 YSYEKL. The CDR3 sequence is 15 residues long. The CDR3 sequence: CASSQFSGGSTEAFF. The CDR3 nucleotides read TGCGCCAGCAGCCAATTCTCTGGTGGATCCACTGAAGCTTTCTTT.

The rearrangement uses TRBV28 and TRBJ2-1; 8 nucleotides match TRBD1. The CDR3 loop spans 13 amino acids. V dropped 4 bases and J dropped 11; count of bases not matched to a gene: 7. The germline CDR1 and CDR2 sequences are MDHEN and SYDVKM. As DNA, the CDR3 is TGTGCCAGCAGTTACAGCGGACAGGGACAGCAGTTCTTC. Protein: CASSYSGQGQQFF. Filled out from reference TRBV28 and TRBJ2-1, the complete variable domain reads DVKVTQSSRYLVKRTGEKVFLECVQDMDHENMFWYRQDPGLGLRLIYFSYDVKMKEKGDIPEGYSVSREKKERFSLILESASTNQTSMYLCASSYSGQGQQFFGPGTRLTVL.

The table lists this clonotype with a few counts. The chain combines TRBV5-1 with TRBJ2-7; 9 bases align to TRBD2. The V gene end was trimmed by 4 bases and the J gene end by 4 bases; junction bases not matched to a gene: 9. The CDR3 consists of 15 residues. Germline CDR1 is SGHRS and CDR2 is YFSETQ. CDR3: CASSTIAGVPYEQYF. CDR3 sequence (DNA): TGCGCCAGCAGCACGATAGCGGGAGTGCCTTACGAGCAGTACTTC.

This clonotype was observed a handful of times. This chain connects TRBV6-2 or TRBV6-3 to TRBJ2-4; 7 positions agree with TRBD2. The V segment lost 8 bases and the J segment 8 bases; nucleotides outside the gene matches: 3. Germline CDR1 and CDR2: MNHEY and SVGEGT. This CDR3 region has 11 residues. CDR3 nucleotide sequence: TGTGCCAGCGTGGGGGGGTACATTCAGTACTTC. Translation: CASVGGYIQYF.

The CDR3 coding sequence is TGCAGTGCTAGAGACCTGGGACGGCCGCAAGAGACCCAGTACTTC. This encodes CSARDLGRPQETQYF. This chain uses TRBV20-1 with TRBJ2-5, with D perhaps assigned TRBD1 or TRBD2 (5 bases each). CDR3 length equals 15 residues. CDR1 and CDR2 from the germline V gene are DFQATT and SNEGSKA (reference sequence). V lost 0 bases and J 2 bases, leaving 13 bases between the germline ends.

This chain uses TRBV12-3 or TRBV12-4 with TRBJ2-2; TRBD2 aligns across 10 bases. Trimming took 3 bases from V and 6 from J; bases not matched to a gene: 1. This CDR3 region has 14 residues. CDR3: CASSFTSGAGELFF. DNA of the CDR3: TGTGCCAGCAGTTTTACTAGCGGGGCCGGGGAGCTGTTTTTT.

This clonotype is a singleton in its sample. The gene calls are TRBV30 and TRBJ2-7; 8 bases line up with TRBD1. With 7 bases clipped from V and 4 bases from J, the junction kept 6 bases outside the gene matches. This CDR3 has 12 amino acids. CDR1 and CDR2 from the germline V gene are GTSNPN and SVGIG (reference sequence). As DNA, the CDR3 is TGTGCCTATGGACAGGGCTCATACGAGCAGTACTTC. Translation: CAYGQGSYEQYF.

The rearrangement links TRBV19 to TRBJ1-4; D uncertain. The CDR3 is 15 residues long. V dropped 3 bases and J dropped 8 bases, with 16 bases sitting between them. Germline V lookup: CDR1 LNHDA, CDR2 SQIVND (reference sequence). The CDR3 here is CASSIRADALEKLFF. DNA of the CDR3: TGTGCCAGTAGTATTAGGGCGGACGCCTTGGAAAAACTGTTTTTT. Supplemented by reference TRBV19 and TRBJ1-4, the full variable domain reads DGGITQSPKYLFRKEGQNVTLSCEQNLNHDAMYWYRQDPGQGLRLIYYSQIVNDFQKGDIAEGYSVSREKKESFPLTVTSAQKNPTAFYLCASSIRADALEKLFFGSGTQLSVL.

This clonotype came up many times. V usage is TRBV28 and J usage is TRBJ1-2; D gene uncertain. Germline CDR1 and CDR2: MDHEN and SYDVKM. CDR3 length equals 13 residues. Trimming took 7 bases from V and 8 from J, leaving 17 bases between them. This chain's CDR3 is CASITLGKGGYTF. For the CDR3, the DNA is TGTGCCAGCATCACCTTGGGTAAAGGCGGCTACACCTTC.

The chain recombines TRBV11-2 with TRBJ2-2, with TRBD2 identical over 9 bases. Losses at the gene ends were 3 bases for V and 6 bases for J; bases not matched to a gene: 8. The CDR3 has 16 amino acids. Germline V CDR1 and CDR2: SGHAT, FQNNGV. This chain's CDR3 is CASSFSGTSIPGELFF. Written as DNA, the CDR3 is TGTGCCAGCAGCTTCTCCGGGACTAGCATCCCCGGGGAGCTGTTTTTT.

In this sample, this clonotype turned up a few times. The chain is built from TRBV2 and TRBJ2-5; D not resolved. This CDR3 has 13 residues. V was shortened by 4 bases and J by 1 base, with 7 bases between the two germline ends. Germline V gene lookup returns CDR1 SNHLY and CDR2 FYNNEI. The CDR3 region is CASSAAIQETQYF. The CDR3 DNA sequence: TGTGCCAGCAGTGCGGCGATCCAAGAGACCCAGTACTTC.

This clonotype was seen a few times. This chain connects TRBV19 to TRBJ1-1; D is unclear. This CDR3 is 14 amino acids long. Trimming took 10 bases from V and 1 from J, leaving 16 bases between them. CDR1 and CDR2 (germline): LNHDA, SQIVND (reference sequence). CDR3 loop: CATNDFNRNTEAFF. Written as DNA, the CDR3 is TGTGCCACCAACGACTTCAACAGGAACACTGAAGCTTTCTTT.

Notes on this clonotype: A much bigger clone sits one base away, suggesting this may be a read error. This chain uses TRBV12-3 or TRBV12-4 with TRBJ1-1; D unresolved. The CDR3 is made up of 12 amino acids. V dropped 8 bases and J dropped 7 bases, with 14 bases sitting between them. CDR3 sequence reads: CASEEGVSEAFF. The DNA of the CDR3 is TGTGCCAGCGAGGAGGGCGTAAGTGAAGCTTTCTTT.